Presented here are 2 T cell receptor beta chains from one specimen sequenced in a study of shared clonotypes between healthy human individuals. Clones were read by immunoSEQ multiplex PCR, and TCRdb kept only the in-frame ones, dropping some. The sample has about a million clones; 75% are singletons. Sequenced sample: memory CD4+ T cells sorted from blood. Stated subset: CD45RA-negative fraction. The receptors were gathered from a man in his late teens or twenties in good health.

This chain joins TRBV28 and TRBJ1-4; D might be TRBD1 (6 bases). The CDR3 spans 14 residues. In germline, CDR1 is MDHEN, CDR2 SYDVKM. V lost 10 bases and J lost 8, with 20 bases in between. The CDR3 DNA sequence: TGTGCCATTACCCGGAGGGGGAGGGGAGAAAAACTGTTTTTT. It specifies CAITRRGRGEKLFF.

J is TRBJ2-1 and V is TRBV5-1; TRBD2 is a possible D gene (6 bases). Germline-derived CDR1 and CDR2 are SGHRS and YFSETQ. The CDR3 loop spans 15 amino acids. The V end was cut by 4 bases, the J end by 7 bases, with 18 bases between. CDR3: CASSRRAEGHNEQFF. The CDR3 nucleotides are TGCGCCAGCAGCCGACGGGCGGAGGGTCATAATGAGCAGTTCTTC.